The clone carrying this T cell receptor (beta chain) has more than one count but fewer than ten. Its antigen is as yet unknown. This sample is drawn from a study of T cells in Graves' hyperthyroidism and ophthalmopathy. As for the study in general: Upon initial diagnosis and before any treatment, peripheral blood was collected. Study-wide results and limits: Among clonotypes expanded in thyroid above 0.001, most were also found in blood. For ophthalmopathy, model prediction preceded onset by a median about 6.2 months.

Trimming took off 3 bases at V and 7 bases at J, with 12 bases between the two ends. The germline V gene encodes CDR1 MNHEY and CDR2 SMNVEV (reference sequence). This CDR3 spans 14 amino acids. There were TCR beta CDR3 regions amplified from RNA transcripts. The primer set for the first-round RT-PCR of the TCR CDR3 was HTBI. TCRdb reanalysed the multiplex PCR reads using MiXCR and keeps one entry per CDR3 protein. The sample shows around 520,000 distinct CDR3 sequences, 12% to 15% of them seen only once. This chain connects TRBV27 to TRBJ2-2; D not certain. This receptor was identified in a woman aged 40 to 55 with Graves' hyperthyroidism. Sequenced: blood. The CDR3 sequence: CASSFLSSVGELFF. In DNA, the CDR3 is TGTGCCAGCAGTTTCCTATCTAGTGTCGGGGAGCTGTTTTTT.